This section outlines one TCR beta chain sequence together with its context. As yet, its antigen is unknown. The data stem from a study of response to subunit inactivated influenza vaccine. Study conclusions and caveats: After each seasonal influenza vaccination, few new T cells are recruited, the authors suggested.

TCRdb itself ran the RT-PCR reads through MiXCR, one entry per CDR3 protein. Seen here are approximately 700,000 distinct CDR3 sequences, about 15% observed once, and the top ten hold 6% to 7%. The sequence came from a man in his fifties who received an inactivated influenza vaccine. This specimen consisted of PBMCs from blood, obtained approximately 15 days before vaccination.

DNA of the CDR3: TGTGCCAGCTCGACCCGGGAAGCGGGAGGGCCGGGATCCTACAATGAGCAGTTCTTC. Its protein product is CASSTREAGGPGSYNEQFF. V usage is TRBV18 and J usage is TRBJ2-1; TRBD2 matches 10 bases. The ends lost 6 bases at V and 1 base at J; junction bases unmatched: 15. There are 19 residues in the CDR3. CDR1 and CDR2 (germline): KGHSH, LQKENI.